The rows below give T cell receptor beta chains drawn from one sample of a study of blood T cell repertoires in COVID-19. Only in-frame clones appear in the TCRdb table, and some are missing; sequencing was by immunoSEQ multiplex PCR. Counted here are around 260,000 clones, 90% occurring once; the ten biggest clones make up 1.1%. The sequenced material came from PBMCs or T cells enriched from blood (not recorded which). The receptors were gathered from a woman in her 30s who had recovered from COVID-19. The CDR3 runs from the conserved cysteine through the conserved F or W. The order of the fields is CDR3 protein, J gene, clone size, V gene, D gene. The D gene is left open where the match is weak. Some rows have no size entry. The others give once, few or many, or a class for an expanded clone.

CDR3: CASSLGLASSSGANVLTF
J: TRBJ2-6
size: .
V: TRBV5-4
D: TRBD2

CDR3: CASSRGDSKHNEQFF
J: TRBJ2-1
size: .
V: TRBV19
D: .

CDR3: CASSYSIRGDDEQYF
J: TRBJ2-7
size: .
V: TRBV6-5
D: TRBD2

CDR3: CASSRDSHQPQHF
J: TRBJ1-5
size: .
V: TRBV5-1
D: TRBD1

CDR3: CASGPTRASEQYF
J: TRBJ2-7
size: .
V: TRBV11-2
D: .

CDR3: CASSFGANSYEQYF
J: TRBJ2-7
size: .
V: TRBV5-1
D: .

CDR3: CASSQVPGVADTQYF
J: TRBJ2-3
size: .
V: TRBV3-1/TRBV3-2
D: .

CDR3: CASSSGQPGETQYF
J: TRBJ2-5
size: .
V: TRBV7-2
D: TRBD1

CDR3: CASSVPQQGNFLSNTGELFF
J: TRBJ2-2
size: .
V: TRBV9
D: .

CDR3: CSASLGTSGSHEQYF
J: TRBJ2-7
size: once
V: TRBV20-1
D: TRBD2

CDR3: CASSLAIRNTDTQYF
J: TRBJ2-3
size: .
V: TRBV7-2
D: .

CDR3: CASSSPDSNEQFF
J: TRBJ2-1
size: .
V: TRBV6-2/TRBV6-3
D: .

CDR3: CASSPMTGRTGELFF
J: TRBJ2-2
size: .
V: TRBV18
D: .

CDR3: CATSDSGTGGYGYTF
J: TRBJ1-2
size: .
V: TRBV24-1
D: TRBD1

CDR3: CASSLAFRGNNYGYTF
J: TRBJ1-2
size: .
V: TRBV7-2
D: .

CDR3: CASKWSGGLAGYREQFF
J: TRBJ2-1
size: once
V: TRBV5-1
D: TRBD2

CDR3: CSVNTGQHEQYF
J: TRBJ2-7
size: .
V: TRBV29-1
D: .

CDR3: CASSQGGESPLHF
J: TRBJ1-6
size: .
V: TRBV14
D: .

CDR3: CAWSLAGGVPDTQYF
J: TRBJ2-3
size: .
V: TRBV30
D: TRBD2

CDR3: CASSPPGQGGNEQFF
J: TRBJ2-1
size: .
V: TRBV28
D: TRBD1

CDR3: CASSPRLGGTDTQYF
J: TRBJ2-3
size: .
V: TRBV4-1
D: .

CDR3: CASSLQDPSTDTQYF
J: TRBJ2-3
size: .
V: TRBV5-1
D: .

CDR3: CASSQDTSTSNYGYTF
J: TRBJ1-2
size: .
V: TRBV4-3
D: .

CDR3: CASSPTSGSGNEQFF
J: TRBJ2-1
size: .
V: TRBV4-3
D: TRBD2

CDR3: CASSQEAVRTATYEQYF
J: TRBJ2-7
size: .
V: TRBV4-3
D: .

CDR3: CASSIQAGTDYGYTF
J: TRBJ1-2
size: .
V: TRBV6-2/TRBV6-3
D: .

CDR3: CAISETAGRTDTQYF
J: TRBJ2-3
size: .
V: TRBV10-3
D: .

CDR3: CATSDGGTDTQYF
J: TRBJ2-3
size: .
V: TRBV24-1
D: .

CDR3: CASSLAVSLAVYNEQFF
J: TRBJ2-1
size: .
V: TRBV7-9
D: .

CDR3: CASSFRSGGYQETQYF
J: TRBJ2-5
size: .
V: TRBV27
D: TRBD2

CDR3: CASSPLAGGNTEAFF
J: TRBJ1-1
size: .
V: TRBV3-1/TRBV3-2
D: TRBD1

CDR3: CATSRELAGGSGEQFF
J: TRBJ2-1
size: .
V: TRBV15
D: TRBD2

CDR3: CASTSSVYEQYF
J: TRBJ2-7
size: .
V: TRBV30
D: .

CDR3: CASRLTGGANTGELFF
J: TRBJ2-2
size: .
V: TRBV7-9
D: .

CDR3: CASSQDGPGSTDTQYF
J: TRBJ2-3
size: .
V: TRBV4-3
D: .

CDR3: CASSLIGTGFTDTQYF
J: TRBJ2-3
size: .
V: TRBV27
D: TRBD1

CDR3: CASSTAQGSYNEQFF
J: TRBJ2-1
size: .
V: TRBV6-6
D: .

CDR3: CARSRTGTAGNEKLFF
J: TRBJ1-4
size: .
V: TRBV5-3
D: TRBD1

CDR3: CASSKRRSGGPDKNTIYF
J: TRBJ1-3
size: .
V: TRBV14
D: TRBD1

CDR3: CASSLSASSYNEQFF
J: TRBJ2-1
size: .
V: TRBV5-6
D: .

CDR3: CASRTGAYNEQFF
J: TRBJ2-1
size: .
V: TRBV27
D: TRBD1

CDR3: CASEAGELFF
J: TRBJ2-2
size: .
V: TRBV2
D: .

CDR3: CATAGTGVNIQYF
J: TRBJ2-4
size: .
V: TRBV24-1
D: TRBD1

CDR3: CARPEAGAEKLFF
J: TRBJ1-4
size: .
V: TRBV27
D: .

CDR3: CASSPRDRGSSDTQYF
J: TRBJ2-3
size: .
V: TRBV18
D: TRBD1

CDR3: CASSFTSLAGGGNEQFF
J: TRBJ2-1
size: .
V: TRBV7-6
D: TRBD2

CDR3: CASSYKRGSNQPQHF
J: TRBJ1-5
size: once
V: TRBV5-8
D: .

CDR3: CASSSTGTGGYEQYF
J: TRBJ2-7
size: .
V: TRBV28
D: TRBD1

CDR3: CASRRLAGVYEQYF
J: TRBJ2-7
size: .
V: TRBV2
D: TRBD2

CDR3: CSVEAGDSLFPFYGYTF
J: TRBJ1-2
size: .
V: TRBV29-1
D: TRBD1

CDR3: CASSSGTDNSPLHF
J: TRBJ1-6
size: once
V: TRBV11-1
D: TRBD1

CDR3: CAWSRGRDQPQHF
J: TRBJ1-5
size: .
V: TRBV30
D: TRBD1